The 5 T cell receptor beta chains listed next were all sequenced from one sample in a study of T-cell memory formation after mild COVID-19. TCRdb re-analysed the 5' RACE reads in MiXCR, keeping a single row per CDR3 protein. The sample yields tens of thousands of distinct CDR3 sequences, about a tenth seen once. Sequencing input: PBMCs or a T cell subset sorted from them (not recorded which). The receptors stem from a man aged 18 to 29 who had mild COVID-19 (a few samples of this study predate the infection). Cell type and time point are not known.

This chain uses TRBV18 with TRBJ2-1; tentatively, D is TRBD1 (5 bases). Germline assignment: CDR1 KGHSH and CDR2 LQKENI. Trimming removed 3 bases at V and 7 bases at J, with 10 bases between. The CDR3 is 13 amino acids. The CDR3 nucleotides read TGTGCCAGCTCACCCGACAGTTGGAATGAGCAGTTCTTC. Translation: CASSPDSWNEQFF.

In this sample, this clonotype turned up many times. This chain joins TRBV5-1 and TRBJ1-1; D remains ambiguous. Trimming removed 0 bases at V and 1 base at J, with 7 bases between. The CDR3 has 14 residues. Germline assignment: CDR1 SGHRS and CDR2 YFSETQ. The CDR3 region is CASSLDSSNTEAFF. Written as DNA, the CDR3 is TGCGCCAGCAGCTTGGACAGCTCGAACACTGAAGCTTTCTTT.

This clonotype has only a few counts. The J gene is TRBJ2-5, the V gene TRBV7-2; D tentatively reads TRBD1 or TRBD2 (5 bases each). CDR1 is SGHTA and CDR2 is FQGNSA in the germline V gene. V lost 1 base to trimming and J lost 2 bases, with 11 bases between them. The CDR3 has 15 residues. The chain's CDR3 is CASSLGGVAQETQYF. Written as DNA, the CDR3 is TGTGCCAGCAGCTTAGGAGGGGTGGCGCAAGAGACCCAGTACTTC.

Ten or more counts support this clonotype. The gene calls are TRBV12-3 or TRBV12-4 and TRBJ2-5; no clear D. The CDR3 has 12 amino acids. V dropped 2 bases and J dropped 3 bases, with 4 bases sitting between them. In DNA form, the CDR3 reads TGTGCCAGCAGTTTAACTAAAGAGACCCAGTACTTC. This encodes CASSLTKETQYF.

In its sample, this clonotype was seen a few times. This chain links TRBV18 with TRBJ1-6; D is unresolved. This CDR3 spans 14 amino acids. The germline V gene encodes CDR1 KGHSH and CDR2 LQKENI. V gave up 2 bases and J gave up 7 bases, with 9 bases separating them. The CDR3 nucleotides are TGTGCCAGCTCACCAGAGGCCATCAATTCACCCCTCCACTTT. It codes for CASSPEAINSPLHF.